This T cell receptor beta chain came from a study of cytomegalovirus exposure and HLA in healthy donors. The study, taken as a whole, reports: HLA alleles showed associations with about 15,000 TCR beta sequences in a later analysis, at a 0.05 false discovery rate.

The PCR employed 60 Vbeta primers together with 13 Jbeta primers. Profiling relied on immunoSEQ multiplex PCR, and the TCRdb table lists in-frame clones only, not all of them. The sample contains roughly 160,000 clones, roughly 80% of which appear only once. In germline, CDR1 is SGHVS, CDR2 FQNEAQ. The CDR3 consists of 16 residues. V lost 1 base to trimming and J lost 9 bases; unmatched junction nucleotides: 10. To note about this clone: Its antigen is undetermined.

This TCR came from a male donor in good health and CMV-seronegative. The sample consisted of PBMCs. The V and J genes are TRBV7-8 and TRBJ2-1; 9 bases fit TRBD2. The chain's CDR3 is CASSLEASGDSGEQFF. The CDR3 nucleotides are TGTGCCAGCAGCTTAGAAGCTAGCGGGGACAGCGGTGAGCAGTTCTTC.